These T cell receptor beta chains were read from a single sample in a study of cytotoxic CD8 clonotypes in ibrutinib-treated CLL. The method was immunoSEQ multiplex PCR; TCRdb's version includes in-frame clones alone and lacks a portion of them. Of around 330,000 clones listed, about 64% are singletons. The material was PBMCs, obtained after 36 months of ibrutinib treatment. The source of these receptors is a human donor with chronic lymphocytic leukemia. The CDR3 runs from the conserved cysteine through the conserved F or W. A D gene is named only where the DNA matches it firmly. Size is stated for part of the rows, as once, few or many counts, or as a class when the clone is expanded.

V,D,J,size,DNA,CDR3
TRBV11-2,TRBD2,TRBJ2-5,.,TGTGCCAGCAGCACACCCGGACTAGCGGGACAAGAGACCCAGTACTTC,CASSTPGLAGQETQYF
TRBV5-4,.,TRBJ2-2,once,TGTGCCACAGGACGGCGGAACACCGGGGAGCTGTTTTTT,CATGRRNTGELFF
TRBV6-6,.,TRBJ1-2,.,TGTGCCAGCAGTTTCCGGGGTATTGACGGCTACACCTTC,CASSFRGIDGYTF
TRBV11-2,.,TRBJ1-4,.,TGTGCCAGCAGCTCCAGGGGAGGTAATGAAAAACTGTTTTTT,CASSSRGGNEKLFF
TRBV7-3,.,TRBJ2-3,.,TGTGCCAGCAGCTCCCGGGGGTATTCTAGCACAGATACGCAGTATTTT,CASSSRGYSSTDTQYF
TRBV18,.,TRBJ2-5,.,TGTGCCAGCTCACAAAACCCCGGCTCGGGGATGGAGACCCAGTACTTC,CASSQNPGSGMETQYF
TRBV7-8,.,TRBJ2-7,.,TGTGCCAGCAGCTTATCGACGTTTCGCGAGCAGTACTTC,CASSLSTFREQYF
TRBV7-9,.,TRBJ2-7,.,TGTGCCAGCAGCTTAGTTGGCGGCTACGAGCAGTACTTC,CASSLVGGYEQYF
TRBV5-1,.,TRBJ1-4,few,TGCGCCAGCAGCTCCACGGGGGGCAGGGAAAAACTGTTTTTT,CASSSTGGREKLFF
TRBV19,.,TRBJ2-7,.,TGTGCCAGTAGTATAACAACCCTCTCCTCATACGAGCAGTACTTC,CASSITTLSSYEQYF
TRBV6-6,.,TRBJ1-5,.,TGTGCCAGCAGTTATCTGCAGGGTTGGCGCAATCAGCCCCAGCATTTT,CASSYLQGWRNQPQHF
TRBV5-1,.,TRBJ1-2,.,TGCGCCAGCAGCAGTGAGGGCAGAGTCCCCTACACCTTC,CASSSEGRVPYTF
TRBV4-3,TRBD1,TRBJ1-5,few,TGCGCCAGCAGCCAAGATCGCAGGGGGCTTCAGCCCCAGCATTTT,CASSQDRRGLQPQHF
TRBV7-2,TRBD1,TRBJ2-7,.,TGTGCCAGCAGCTTAGAGTCTTGGGCAGGGGGCGGCGAGCAGTACTTC,CASSLESWAGGGEQYF
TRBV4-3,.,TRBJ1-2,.,TGCGCCAGCAGCCAAGATCTCGCAGGGCACTATGGCTACACCTTC,CASSQDLAGHYGYTF
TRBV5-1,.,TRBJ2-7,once,TGCGCCAGCAGCTTGGTGGGGGGAGGCTCCTACGAGCAGTACTTC,CASSLVGGGSYEQYF
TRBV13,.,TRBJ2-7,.,TGTGCCAGCAGCTTCGGGAAAAGCTCCTACGAGCAGTACTTC,CASSFGKSSYEQYF
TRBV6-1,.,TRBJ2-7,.,TGTGCCAGCAAACGTGGCCCCCAGCAGGCCTACGAGCAGTACTTC,CASKRGPQQAYEQYF
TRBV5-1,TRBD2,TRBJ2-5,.,TGCGCCAGCAGCTTCGAGGGAGGGCCGCTAGAGACCCAGTACTTC,CASSFEGGPLETQYF
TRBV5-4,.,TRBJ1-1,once,TGTGCCAGCAGCTCCACCTCGAACGCTGAAGCTTTCTTT,CASSSTSNAEAFF
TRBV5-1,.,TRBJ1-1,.,TGCGCCAGCAGCTTGGCCCTAGGGAACACTGAAGCTTTCTTT,CASSLALGNTEAFF
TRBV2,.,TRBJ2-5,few,TGTGCCAGCAGTGCTGATCGGCTCCAAGAGACCCAGTACTTC,CASSADRLQETQYF
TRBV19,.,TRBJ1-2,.,TGTGCCAGTAGCGCCCCTAAGTATGGCTACACCTTC,CASSAPKYGYTF